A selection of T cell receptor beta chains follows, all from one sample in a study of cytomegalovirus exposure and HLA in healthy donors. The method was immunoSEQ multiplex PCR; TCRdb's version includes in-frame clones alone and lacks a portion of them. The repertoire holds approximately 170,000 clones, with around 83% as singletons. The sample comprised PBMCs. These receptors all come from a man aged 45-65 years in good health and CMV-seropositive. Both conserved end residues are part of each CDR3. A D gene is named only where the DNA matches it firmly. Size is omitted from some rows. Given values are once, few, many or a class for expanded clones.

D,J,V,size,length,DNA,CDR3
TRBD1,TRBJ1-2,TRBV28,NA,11,TGTGCCAGCGGACAGGGGTATGGCTACACCTTC,CASGQGYGYTF
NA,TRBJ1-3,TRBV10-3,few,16,TGTGCCATCAGTGAGTCGATCACCGGGGTAGGAAACACCATATATTTT,CAISESITGVGNTIYF
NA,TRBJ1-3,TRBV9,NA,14,TGTGCCAGCAGCCGGGAGTACTCTGGAAACACCATATATTTT,CASSREYSGNTIYF
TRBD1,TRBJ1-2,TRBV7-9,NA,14,TGTGCCAGCAGCTTAGCGGGGACAGCCTATGGCTACACCTTC,CASSLAGTAYGYTF
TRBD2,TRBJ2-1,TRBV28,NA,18,TGTGCCAGCAGTTTAGTACCCAGACTAGCGGGGGGAGGGCATGAGCAGTTCTTC,CASSLVPRLAGGGHEQFF
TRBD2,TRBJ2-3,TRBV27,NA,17,TGTGCCAGCAGTCGGCCGGGACTAGCGCTAAGCACAGATACGCAGTATTTT,CASSRPGLALSTDTQYF
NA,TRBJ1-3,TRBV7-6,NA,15,TGTGCCAGCAGCTTGTTCCCCGGCTCTGGAAACACCATATATTTT,CASSLFPGSGNTIYF
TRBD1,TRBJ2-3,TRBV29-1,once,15,TGCAGCGTCAAACCGCCGGGACAGGGCACAGATACGCAGTATTTT,CSVKPPGQGTDTQYF
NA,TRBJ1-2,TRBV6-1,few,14,TGTGCCAGCACGCTAGGGGGAAATTATGCTGGCTACACCTTC,CASTLGGNYAGYTF
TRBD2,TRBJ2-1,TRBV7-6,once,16,TGTGCCAGCAGCTTAGCGCTAGCGGGGGGTTACAATGAGCAGTTCTTC,CASSLALAGGYNEQFF
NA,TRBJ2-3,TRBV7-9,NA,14,TGTGCCAGCAGGGGACAAACGGGCACAGATACGCAGTATTTT,CASRGQTGTDTQYF
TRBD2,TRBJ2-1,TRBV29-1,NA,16,TGCAACGTTGACCCACCCGGGACTAGCGGGATTAATGAGCAGTTCTTC,CNVDPPGTSGINEQFF
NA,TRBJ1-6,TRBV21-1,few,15,TGTGCCAGCAGCAAGGGGCTTTGTTCCAAGTCACCCCTCCACTTT,CASSKGLCSKSPLHF